The clone carrying this TCR beta chain is a singleton in its sample. Antigen: not known. The source of the sample is a study of shared clonotypes between healthy human individuals. For each subset, genomic DNA was distributed in equal portions over several immunoSEQ plates. Per the original methods: ImmunoSEQ supplied junction-only sequences lacking quality scores, so filtering was different. The protocol was immunoSEQ multiplex PCR, while the TCRdb copy is restricted to in-frame clones and leaves out a portion. That table gives V, J and clone size, and the DNA gave D and trimming. The sample includes about 610,000 clones, around 96% seen only once; the top ten take more than 0.085%. V was trimmed by 2 bases and J by 0 bases, leaving 17 bases between them. This CDR3 region has 18 residues. The germline V gene has CDR1 MNHEY and CDR2 SMNVEV (reference sequence). Points from the study as a whole: Naive CD4 clonotype sharing across four donors was 4% to 5%. Rarefaction revealed incomplete sorted-subset sequencing despite large depth.

The naive CD8 subset, CD45RO-negative cells positively selected for CCR7, excluded terminally differentiated effector memory CD45RA+ cells. The rearrangement joins TRBV27 to TRBJ2-1, with a tentative D call TRBD2 (6 bases). Sequencing was performed on naive CD8+ T cells sorted from blood. The receptor was isolated from a woman in her 30s in good health. The CDR3 protein is CASSLKVFGRSSYNEQFF. Written as DNA, the CDR3 is TGTGCCAGCAGTTTAAAAGTCTTCGGGAGAAGCTCCTACAATGAGCAGTTCTTC.